This record concerns one T cell receptor (beta chain) sequence. The germline CDR1 and CDR2 sequences are SGHTA and FQGTGA. This CDR3 is 15 amino acids long. V shed 4 bases and J shed 2 bases, with 12 bases lying between them. Sequenced by immunoSEQ multiplex PCR; TCRdb stores in-frame clones only, minus some. The data contain about 510,000 clones, roughly 95% of them singletons. The data belong to a study of shared clonotypes between healthy human individuals. This sequence was found in a woman in her twenties or thirties in good health. The rearrangement links TRBV7-3 to TRBJ2-1; D call uncertain. Material for sequencing was naive CD4+ T cells sorted from blood. Subset meaning: CD45RA+ positively selected. The chain's CDR3 is CASSSSLRPYNEQFF. Written as DNA, the CDR3 is TGTGCCAGCAGCTCGTCTTTGAGACCCTACAATGAGCAGTTCTTC.